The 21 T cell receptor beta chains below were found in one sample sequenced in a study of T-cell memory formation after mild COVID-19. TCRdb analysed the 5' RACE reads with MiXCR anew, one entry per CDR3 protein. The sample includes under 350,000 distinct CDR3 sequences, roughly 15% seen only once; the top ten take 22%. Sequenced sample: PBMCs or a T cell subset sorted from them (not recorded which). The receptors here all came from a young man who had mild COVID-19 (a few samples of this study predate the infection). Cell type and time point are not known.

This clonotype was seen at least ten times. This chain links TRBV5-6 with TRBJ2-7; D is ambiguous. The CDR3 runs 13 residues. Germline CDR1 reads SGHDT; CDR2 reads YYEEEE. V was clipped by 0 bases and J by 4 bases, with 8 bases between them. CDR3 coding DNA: TGTGCCAGCAGCTTGGGCAGTCCTTACGAGCAGTACTTC. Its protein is CASSLGSPYEQYF.

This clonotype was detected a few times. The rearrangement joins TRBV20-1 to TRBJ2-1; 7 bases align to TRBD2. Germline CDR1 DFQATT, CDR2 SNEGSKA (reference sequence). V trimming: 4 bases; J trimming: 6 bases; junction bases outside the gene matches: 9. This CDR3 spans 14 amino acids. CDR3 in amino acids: CSAKRRGYPNEQFF. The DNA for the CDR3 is TGCAGTGCTAAGAGGCGGGGGTATCCCAATGAGCAGTTCTTC.

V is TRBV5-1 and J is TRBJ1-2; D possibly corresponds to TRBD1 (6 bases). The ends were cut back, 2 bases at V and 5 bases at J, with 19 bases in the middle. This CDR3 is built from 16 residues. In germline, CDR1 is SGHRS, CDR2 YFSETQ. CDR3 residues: CASSLRGAGTPYGYTF. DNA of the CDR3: TGCGCCAGCAGCTTAAGGGGGGCGGGCACCCCGTATGGCTACACCTTC.

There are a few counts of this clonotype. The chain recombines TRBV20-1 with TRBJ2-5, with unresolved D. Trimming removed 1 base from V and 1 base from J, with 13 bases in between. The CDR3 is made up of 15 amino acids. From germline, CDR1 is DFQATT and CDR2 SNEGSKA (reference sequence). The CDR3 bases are TGCAGTGCTAGAGTCAGGAGACTGCGCCAAGAGACCCAGTACTTC. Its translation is CSARVRRLRQETQYF.

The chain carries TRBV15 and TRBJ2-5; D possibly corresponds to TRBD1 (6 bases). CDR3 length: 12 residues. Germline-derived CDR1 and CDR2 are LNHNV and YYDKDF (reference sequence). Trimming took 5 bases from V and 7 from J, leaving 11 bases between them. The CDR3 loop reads CATSPLGGTQYF. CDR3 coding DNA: TGTGCCACCAGCCCATTAGGGGGGACCCAGTACTTC.

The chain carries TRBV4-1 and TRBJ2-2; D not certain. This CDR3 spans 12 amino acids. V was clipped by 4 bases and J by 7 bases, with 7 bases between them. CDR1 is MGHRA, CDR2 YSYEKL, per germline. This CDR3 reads CASSPGLGELFF. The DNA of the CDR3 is TGCGCCAGCAGCCCGGGTCTCGGGGAGCTGTTTTTT.

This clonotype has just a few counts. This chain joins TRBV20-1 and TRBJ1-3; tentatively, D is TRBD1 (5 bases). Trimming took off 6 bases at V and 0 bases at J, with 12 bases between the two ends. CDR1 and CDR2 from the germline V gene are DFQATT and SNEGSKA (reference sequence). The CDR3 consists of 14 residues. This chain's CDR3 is CSAGRQLSGNTIYF. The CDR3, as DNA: TGCAGTGCGGGGAGACAGCTCTCTGGAAACACCATATATTTT.

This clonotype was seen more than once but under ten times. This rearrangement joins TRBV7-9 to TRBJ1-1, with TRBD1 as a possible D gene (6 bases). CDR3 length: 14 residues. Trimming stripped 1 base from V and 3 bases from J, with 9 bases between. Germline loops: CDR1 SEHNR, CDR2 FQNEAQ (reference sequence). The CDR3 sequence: CASSLVQGHTEAFF. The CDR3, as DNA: TGTGCCAGCAGCTTAGTGCAGGGGCACACTGAAGCTTTCTTT.

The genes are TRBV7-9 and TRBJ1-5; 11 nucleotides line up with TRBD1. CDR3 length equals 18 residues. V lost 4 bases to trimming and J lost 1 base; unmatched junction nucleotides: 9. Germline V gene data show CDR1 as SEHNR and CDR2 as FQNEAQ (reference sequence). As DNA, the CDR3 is TGTGCCAGCAGCTCACCGCCGGGACAGGGGGGAAGCAATCAGCCCCAGCATTTT. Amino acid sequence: CASSSPPGQGGSNQPQHF. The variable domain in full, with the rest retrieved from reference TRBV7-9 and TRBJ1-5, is DTGVSQNPRHKITKRGQNVTFRCDPISEHNRLYWYRQTLGQGPEFLTYFQNEAQLEKSRLLSDRFSAERPKGSFSTLEIQRTEQGDSAMYLCASSSPPGQGGSNQPQHFGDGTRLSIL.

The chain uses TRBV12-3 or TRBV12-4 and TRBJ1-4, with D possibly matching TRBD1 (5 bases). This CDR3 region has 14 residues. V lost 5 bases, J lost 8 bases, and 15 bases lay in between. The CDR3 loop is CASSTAGLGEKLFF. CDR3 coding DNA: TGTGCCAGCAGTACGGCGGGACTCGGCGAAAAACTGTTTTTT.

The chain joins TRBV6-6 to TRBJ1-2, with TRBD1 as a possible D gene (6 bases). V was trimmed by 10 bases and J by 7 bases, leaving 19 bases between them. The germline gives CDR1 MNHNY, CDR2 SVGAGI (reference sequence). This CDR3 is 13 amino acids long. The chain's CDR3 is CATNFNGGTGYTF. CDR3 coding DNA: TGTGCCACTAACTTCAATGGGGGCACTGGCTACACCTTC.

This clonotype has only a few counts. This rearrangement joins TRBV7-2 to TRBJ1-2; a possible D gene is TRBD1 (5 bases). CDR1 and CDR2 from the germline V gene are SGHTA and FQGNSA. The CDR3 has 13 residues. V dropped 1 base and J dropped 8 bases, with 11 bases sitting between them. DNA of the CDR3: TGTGCCAGCAGCTTAGTGTGGGGGGAAGGCTACACCTTC. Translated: CASSLVWGEGYTF.

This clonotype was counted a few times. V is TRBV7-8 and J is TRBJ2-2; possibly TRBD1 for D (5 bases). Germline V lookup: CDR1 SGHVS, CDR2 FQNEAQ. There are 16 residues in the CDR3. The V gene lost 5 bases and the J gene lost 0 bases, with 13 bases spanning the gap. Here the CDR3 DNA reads TGTGCCAGCAGCCTTGACGCAGGGACGAACACCGGGGAGCTGTTTTTT. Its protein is CASSLDAGTNTGELFF.

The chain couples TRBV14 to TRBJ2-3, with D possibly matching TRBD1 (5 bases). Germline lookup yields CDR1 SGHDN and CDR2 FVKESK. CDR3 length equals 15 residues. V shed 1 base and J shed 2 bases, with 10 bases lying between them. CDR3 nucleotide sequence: TGTGCCAGCAGCCAAGTAGGGGATCACACAGATACGCAGTATTTT. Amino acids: CASSQVGDHTDTQYF.

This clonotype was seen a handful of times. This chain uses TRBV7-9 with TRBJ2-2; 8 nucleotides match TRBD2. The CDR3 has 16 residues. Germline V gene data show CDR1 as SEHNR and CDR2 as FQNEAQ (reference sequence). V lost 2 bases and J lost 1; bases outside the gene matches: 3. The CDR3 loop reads CASSLLAGLNTGELFF. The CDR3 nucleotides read TGTGCCAGCAGCTTACTAGCGGGCCTGAACACCGGGGAGCTGTTTTTT.

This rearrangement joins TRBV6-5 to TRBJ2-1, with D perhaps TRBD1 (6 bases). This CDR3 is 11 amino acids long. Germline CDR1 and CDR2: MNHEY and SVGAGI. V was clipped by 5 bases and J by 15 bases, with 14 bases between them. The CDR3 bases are TGTGCCAGCAGTGAAGGGACATCGCGGTTCTTC. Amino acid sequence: CASSEGTSRFF.

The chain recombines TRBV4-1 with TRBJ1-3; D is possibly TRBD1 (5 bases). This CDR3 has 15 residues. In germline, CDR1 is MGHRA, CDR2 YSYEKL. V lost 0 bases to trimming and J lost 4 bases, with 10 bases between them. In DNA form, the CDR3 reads TGCGCCAGCAGCCAAGAGCCAGGGTACGGAAACACCATATATTTT. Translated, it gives CASSQEPGYGNTIYF.

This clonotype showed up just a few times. The CDR3 bases are TGTGCCAGCAGCCGACAGGGATCGAGATTAACTAATGAAAAACTGTTTTTT. Amino acids: CASSRQGSRLTNEKLFF. The rearrangement joins TRBV12-3 or TRBV12-4 to TRBJ1-4, with 7 bases identical to TRBD1. The CDR3 is 17 amino acids. V lost 6 bases, J lost 1 base, and 11 bases stayed unmatched.

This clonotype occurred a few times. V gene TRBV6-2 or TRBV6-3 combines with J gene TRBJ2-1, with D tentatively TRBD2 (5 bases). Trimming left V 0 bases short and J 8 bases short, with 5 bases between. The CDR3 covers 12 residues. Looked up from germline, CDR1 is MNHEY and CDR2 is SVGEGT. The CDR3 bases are TGTGCCAGCAGTTACTCGAGGGATGAGCAGTTCTTC. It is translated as CASSYSRDEQFF.

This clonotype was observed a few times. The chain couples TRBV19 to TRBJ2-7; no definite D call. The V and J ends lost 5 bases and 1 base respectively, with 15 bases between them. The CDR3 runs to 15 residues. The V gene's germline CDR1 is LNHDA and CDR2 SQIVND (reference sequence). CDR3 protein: CASSPRAYGSYEQYF. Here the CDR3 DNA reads TGTGCCAGTAGTCCCCGGGCATACGGGTCCTACGAGCAGTACTTC.

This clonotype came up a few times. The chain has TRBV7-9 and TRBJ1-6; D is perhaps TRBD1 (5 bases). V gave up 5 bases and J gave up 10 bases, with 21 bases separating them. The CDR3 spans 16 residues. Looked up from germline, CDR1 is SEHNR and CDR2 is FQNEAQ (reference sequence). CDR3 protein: CASSRLGGDLLSPLHF. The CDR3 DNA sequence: TGTGCCAGCAGCCGACTCGGGGGGGATCTACTGTCACCCCTCCACTTT.